This T cell receptor (beta chain) was profiled in a study of T-cell reconstitution after alpha-beta-depleted transplantation in children. V lost 4 bases to trimming and J lost 3 bases, with 13 bases between them. The CDR3 totals 14 residues. Unique molecular identifiers featured in how the TCRbeta library was prepared. TCRdb independently ran MiXCR on the PCR reads; one entry per CDR3 protein. This table has some 490,000 distinct CDR3 sequences, around an eighth appearing once. This clonotype was seen repeatedly, ten times or more. The sample consisted of PBMCs from the stem cell graft donor, taken from the stem cell graft. The chain uses TRBV12-3 or TRBV12-4 and TRBJ2-7; a possible D gene is TRBD1 (6 bases). The clonotype comes from a human donor who donated a stem cell graft to a child with combined immunodeficiency. The CDR3 loop is CASSSTGKGYEQYF. In DNA form, the CDR3 reads TGTGCCAGCAGTTCCACAGGGAAGGGCTACGAGCAGTACTTC.